Below, one TCR beta chain is given with its context. The CDR3 goes on 3 residues after the read ends, and that part is filled in from the germline J gene. This sample stems from a study of T cells in women clearing cervical HPV infection. V dropped 7 bases and J dropped 2; count of bases not matched to a gene: 12. Germline V gives CDR1 DFQATT, CDR2 SNEGSKA (reference sequence). The CDR3 has 16 residues. The table came from immunoSEQ multiplex PCR; TCRdb's copy has only in-frame clones and leaves some out. There are tens of thousands of clones in the sample, with less than 9.5% held by the top ten. The sequenced sample was blood buffy coat. The chain couples TRBV20-1 to TRBJ2-1; 9 nucleotides agree with TRBD1. This TCR was recovered from a woman between 18 and 70 years old with a cervical HPV16 infection that either progressed to CIN3+ or cleared (not recorded which). CDR3 bases read: TGCAGTGTCTGGAGCGGGACAGGGCTAACCTACAATGAG. The encoded protein is CSVWSGTGLTYNE. The complete CDR3 sequence is CSVWSGTGLTYNEQFF.